These 5 T cell receptor beta chains were sequenced from one sample in a study of blood T cell repertoires in COVID-19. TCRdb's copy holds only in-frame clones and misses some; the assay was immunoSEQ multiplex PCR. The profile shows approximately 51,000 clones, about nine tenths of them singletons. Input material: peripheral blood. All receptors derive from a man aged 50-59 years with active COVID-19.

The chain combines TRBV2 with TRBJ1-2; D is ambiguous. CDR1 and CDR2 (germline): SNHLY, FYNNEI. This CDR3 is 14 amino acids long. Trimming removed 6 bases at V and 4 bases at J, with 15 bases between. The CDR3 is CASSDHRESYGYTF. CDR3 DNA: TGTGCCAGCAGCGATCACAGAGAGAGCTATGGCTACACCTTC.

This chain links TRBV7-9 with TRBJ2-5; a possible D gene is TRBD2 (5 bases). The V and J ends lost 3 bases and 7 bases respectively, with 18 bases between them. Germline values: CDR1 SEHNR, CDR2 FQNEAQ (reference sequence). The CDR3 is made up of 15 amino acids. CDR3 protein: CASSFFDQRGGTQYF. The CDR3 nucleotides read TGTGCCAGCAGCTTTTTCGACCAGCGCGGAGGGACCCAGTACTTC.

The CDR3 DNA sequence: TGTGCCAGCAGCTTGGGGCTAGCGGCACCCAATGAGCAGTTCTTC. Translation gives CASSLGLAAPNEQFF. The J gene is TRBJ2-1, the V gene TRBV7-9; 7 positions agree with TRBD2. J lost 6 bases, V lost 3 bases, and 8 bases had no gene match. Germline V CDR1 and CDR2: SEHNR, FQNEAQ (reference sequence). The CDR3 contains 15 residues.

This sequence joins TRBV20-1 and TRBJ1-2, with 8 bases fitting TRBD1. V dropped 5 bases and J dropped 7; count of bases not matched to a gene: 3. Per the germline V gene, CDR1 is DFQATT and CDR2 is SNEGSKA (reference sequence). The CDR3 spans 11 residues. The CDR3 bases are TGCAGTGCTTCGACAGGGGTTGGCTACACCTTC. As protein: CSASTGVGYTF.

The rearrangement joins TRBV4-1 to TRBJ1-1, with 8 bases matching TRBD1. The ends lost 4 bases at V and 0 bases at J; junction bases unmatched: 10. Looked up from germline, CDR1 is MGHRA and CDR2 is YSYEKL. This CDR3 has 17 amino acids. For the CDR3, the DNA is TGCGCCAGCAGCCCTGGACAGGGTATGAATGTGAACACTGAAGCTTTCTTT. As protein: CASSPGQGMNVNTEAFF.